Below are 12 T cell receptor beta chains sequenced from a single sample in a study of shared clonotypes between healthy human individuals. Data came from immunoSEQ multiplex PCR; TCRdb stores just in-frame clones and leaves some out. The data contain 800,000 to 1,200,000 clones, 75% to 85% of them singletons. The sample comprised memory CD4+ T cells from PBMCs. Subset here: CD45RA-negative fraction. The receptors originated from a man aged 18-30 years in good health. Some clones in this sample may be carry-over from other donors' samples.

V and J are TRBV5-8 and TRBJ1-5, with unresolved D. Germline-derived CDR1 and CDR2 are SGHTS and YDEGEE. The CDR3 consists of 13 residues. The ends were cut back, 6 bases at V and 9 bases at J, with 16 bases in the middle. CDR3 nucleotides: TGTGCCAGCACCGTAAGCGCCCTCAGGCCCCAGCATTTT. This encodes CASTVSALRPQHF.

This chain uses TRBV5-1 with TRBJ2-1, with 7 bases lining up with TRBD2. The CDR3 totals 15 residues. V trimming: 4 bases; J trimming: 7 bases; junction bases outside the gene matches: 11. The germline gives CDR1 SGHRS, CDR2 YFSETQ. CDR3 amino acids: CASSQSGTKGNEQFF. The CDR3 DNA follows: TGCGCCAGCAGCCAGTCCGGGACTAAAGGGAATGAGCAGTTCTTC.

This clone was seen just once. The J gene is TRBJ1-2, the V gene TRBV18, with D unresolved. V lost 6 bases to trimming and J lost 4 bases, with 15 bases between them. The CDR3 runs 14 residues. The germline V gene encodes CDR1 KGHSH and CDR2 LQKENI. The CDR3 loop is CASSPVGLGYGYTF. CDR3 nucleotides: TGTGCCAGCTCCCCCGTCGGCCTGGGCTATGGCTACACCTTC.

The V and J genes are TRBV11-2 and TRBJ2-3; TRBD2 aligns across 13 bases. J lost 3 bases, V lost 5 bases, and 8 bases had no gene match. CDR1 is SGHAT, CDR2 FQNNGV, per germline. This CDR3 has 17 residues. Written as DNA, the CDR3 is TGTGCCAGCAGCACCCGGACTAGCGGGAGTAGAACAGATACGCAGTATTTT. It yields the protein CASSTRTSGSRTDTQYF.

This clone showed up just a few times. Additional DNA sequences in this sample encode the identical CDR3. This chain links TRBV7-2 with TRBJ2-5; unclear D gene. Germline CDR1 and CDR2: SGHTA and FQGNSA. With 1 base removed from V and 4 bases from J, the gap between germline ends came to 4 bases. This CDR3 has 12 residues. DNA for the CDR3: TGTGCCAGCAGCTTAGTCCGAGAGACCCAGTACTTC. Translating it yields CASSLVRETQYF.

The CDR3 bases are TGTGCCAGTACCCGAGATGGGGCTGAGGGCAAAAACATTCAGTACTTC. Residues: CASTRDGAEGKNIQYF. The chain couples TRBV19 to TRBJ2-4; D possibly uses TRBD1 or TRBD2 (5 bases each). Germline lookup yields CDR1 LNHDA and CDR2 SQIVND (reference sequence). V was shortened by 7 bases and J by 3 bases, with 19 bases between the two germline ends. The CDR3 has 16 amino acids.

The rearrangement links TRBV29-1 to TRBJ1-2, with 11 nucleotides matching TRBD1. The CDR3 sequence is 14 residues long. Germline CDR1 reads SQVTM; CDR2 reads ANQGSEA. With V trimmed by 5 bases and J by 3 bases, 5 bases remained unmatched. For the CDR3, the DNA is TGCAGCGTTAGTGGACAGGGGGCGGACTATGGCTACACCTTC. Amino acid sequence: CSVSGQGADYGYTF. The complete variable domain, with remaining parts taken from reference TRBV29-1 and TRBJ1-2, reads SAVISQKPSRDICQRGTSLTIQCQVDSQVTMMFWYRQQPGQSLTLIATANQGSEATYESGFVIDKFPISRPNLTFSTLTVSNMSPEDSSIYLCSVSGQGADYGYTFGSGTRLTVV.

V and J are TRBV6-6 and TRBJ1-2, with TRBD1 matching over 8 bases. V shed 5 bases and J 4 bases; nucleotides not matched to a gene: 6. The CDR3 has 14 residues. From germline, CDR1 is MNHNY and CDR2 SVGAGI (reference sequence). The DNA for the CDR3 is TGTGCCAGCAGTCGGGGACAGGCTAGCTATGGCTACACCTTC. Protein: CASSRGQASYGYTF.

CDR3 DNA sequence: TGTGCCAGCGGGACACCGTACGAGCAGTACTTC. It encodes CASGTPYEQYF. The chain links TRBV6-6 to TRBJ2-7, with D possibly being TRBD1 (6 bases). Trimming cost V 8 bases and J 4 bases, with 9 bases left between them. Germline loops: CDR1 MNHNY, CDR2 SVGAGI (reference sequence). This CDR3 region has 11 residues.

The CDR3 loop reads CASTLGKTTMGNEQFF. CDR3 sequence (DNA): TGTGCCAGCACCCTTGGTAAGACTACCATGGGGAATGAGCAGTTCTTC. The chain carries TRBV5-4 and TRBJ2-1; weak D call: TRBD2 (5 bases). CDR1 SGHNT and CDR2 YYREEE come from the germline V gene (reference sequence). This CDR3 is built from 16 residues. The V gene lost 6 bases and the J gene lost 7 bases, with 23 bases spanning the gap.

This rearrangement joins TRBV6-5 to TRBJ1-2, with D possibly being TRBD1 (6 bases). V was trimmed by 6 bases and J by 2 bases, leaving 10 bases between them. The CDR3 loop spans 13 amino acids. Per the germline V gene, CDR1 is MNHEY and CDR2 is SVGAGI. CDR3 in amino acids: CASRRDMNYGYTF. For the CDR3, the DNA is TGTGCCAGCAGGCGGGACATGAACTATGGCTACACCTTC.

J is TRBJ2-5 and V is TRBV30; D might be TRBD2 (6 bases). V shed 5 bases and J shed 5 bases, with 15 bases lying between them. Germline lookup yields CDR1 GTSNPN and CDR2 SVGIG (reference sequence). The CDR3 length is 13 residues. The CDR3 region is CAWGVVRGETQYF. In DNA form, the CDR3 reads TGTGCCTGGGGAGTGGTCCGGGGGGAGACCCAGTACTTC.